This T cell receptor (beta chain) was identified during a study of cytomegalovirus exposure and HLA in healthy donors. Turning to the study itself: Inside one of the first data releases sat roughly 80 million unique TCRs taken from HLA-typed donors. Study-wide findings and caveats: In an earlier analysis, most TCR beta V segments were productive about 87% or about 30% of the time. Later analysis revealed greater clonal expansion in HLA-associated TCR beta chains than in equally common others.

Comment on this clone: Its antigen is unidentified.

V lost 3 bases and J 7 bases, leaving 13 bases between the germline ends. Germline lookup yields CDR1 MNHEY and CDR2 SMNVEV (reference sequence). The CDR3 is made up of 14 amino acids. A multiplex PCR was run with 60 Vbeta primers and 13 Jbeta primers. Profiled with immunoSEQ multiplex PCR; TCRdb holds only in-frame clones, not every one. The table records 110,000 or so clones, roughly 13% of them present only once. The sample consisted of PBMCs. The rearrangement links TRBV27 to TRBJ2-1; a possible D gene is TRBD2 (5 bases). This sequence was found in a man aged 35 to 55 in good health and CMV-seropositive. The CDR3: CASSFPQRMNEQFF. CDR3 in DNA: TGTGCCAGCAGTTTCCCCCAGCGGATGAATGAGCAGTTCTTC.